This is a list of T cell receptor beta chains from one sample in a study of cytomegalovirus exposure and HLA in healthy donors. Using immunoSEQ multiplex PCR, the repertoire was profiled, and TCRdb retains in-frame clones only, with some absent. The data hold some 130,000 clones, with over 70% observed a single time. The sequencing sample was made of PBMCs. The receptors were gathered from a man in his forties in good health and CMV-seronegative. Both conserved end residues are part of each CDR3. A D gene is named only where the DNA matches it firmly. Not all rows give a size; the values are once, few, many and, for expanded clones, a class.

v_call	d_call	j_call	clone_size	cdr3_aa	cdr3_nt
TRBV9	NA	TRBJ2-7	NA	CASSGTDYEQYF	TGTGCCAGCAGTGGGACTGACTACGAGCAGTACTTC
TRBV27	NA	TRBJ2-3	NA	CASRGSMAATDTQYF	TGTGCCAGCAGAGGAAGTATGGCGGCCACAGATACGCAGTATTTT
TRBV6-6	TRBD1	TRBJ1-4	NA	CASSSTGGEEKLFF	TGTGCCAGCAGTTCGACAGGGGGTGAAGAAAAACTGTTTTTT
TRBV9	TRBD1	TRBJ2-5	NA	CASSVRGTGEETQYF	TGTGCCAGCAGCGTCAGAGGTACAGGGGAAGAGACCCAGTACTTC
TRBV29-1	TRBD2	TRBJ2-2	few	CSVGGGVNTGELFF	TGCAGCGTTGGGGGAGGGGTGAACACCGGGGAGCTGTTTTTT
TRBV5-1	TRBD1	TRBJ2-1	NA	CASSLDRGAYNEQFF	TGCGCCAGCAGCTTGGACAGGGGGGCCTACAATGAGCAGTTCTTC
TRBV6-6	NA	TRBJ1-3	NA	CASSSPATGSGNTIYF	TGTGCCAGCAGTTCCCCCGCGACGGGCTCTGGAAACACCATATATTTT
TRBV5-1	NA	TRBJ2-3	NA	CASSLEWQGTDTQYF	TGCGCCAGCAGCTTGGAGTGGCAGGGGACAGATACGCAGTATTTT
TRBV19	NA	TRBJ1-3	NA	CASSIVSSGNTIYF	TGTGCCAGTAGTATAGTTAGCTCTGGAAACACCATATATTTT
TRBV5-1	NA	TRBJ2-7	NA	CASSLAIEQYF	TGCGCCAGCAGCTTGGCCATCGAGCAGTACTTC
TRBV6-4	NA	TRBJ2-1	once	CASSDLASNEQFF	TGTGCCAGCAGTGACCTTGCGTCCAATGAGCAGTTCTTC
TRBV2	NA	TRBJ1-2	NA	CASSEAGRTGYGYTF	TGTGCCAGCAGTGAAGCGGGCAGGACTGGCTATGGCTACACCTTC
TRBV6-1	TRBD2	TRBJ2-3	NA	CASSAVGGVTDTQYF	TGTGCCAGCAGTGCGGTGGGAGGGGTCACAGATACGCAGTATTTT
TRBV30	NA	TRBJ2-3	NA	CAWSPGRLSDTQYF	TGTGCCTGGAGTCCAGGGAGGCTCTCAGATACGCAGTATTTT
TRBV10-3	NA	TRBJ1-6	NA	CAISDPQGRDLHF	TGTGCCATCAGTGATCCTCAGGGTCGCGACCTCCACTTT
TRBV18	TRBD1	TRBJ1-5	once	CASSRRTGDSNQPQHF	TGTGCCAGCTCACGCCGGACAGGGGATAGCAATCAGCCCCAGCATTTT
TRBV5-1	TRBD2	TRBJ2-1	NA	CASSFWYSGRGNEQFF	TGCGCCAGCAGCTTCTGGTATAGCGGGAGGGGGAATGAGCAGTTCTTC
TRBV10-3	NA	TRBJ1-2	NA	CAISKTINGDYGYTF	TGTGCCATCAGTAAAACCATCAACGGGGACTATGGCTACACCTTC
TRBV6-1	TRBD2	TRBJ2-2	NA	CASSEFGGDTGELFF	TGTGCCAGCAGTGAATTTGGGGGGGACACCGGGGAGCTGTTTTTT
TRBV10-3	NA	TRBJ1-4	once	CAISETGANEKLFF	TGTGCCATCAGTGAAACCGGGGCTAATGAAAAACTGTTTTTT
TRBV12-2	NA	TRBJ2-7	few	CASRCPGQGYEQYF	TGTGCAAGTCGCTGTCCGGGACAGGGTTACGAGCAGTACTTC
TRBV6-1	TRBD1	TRBJ2-7	NA	CASRTGGAYEQYF	TGTGCCAGCAGGACAGGGGGAGCCTACGAGCAGTACTTC
TRBV15	NA	TRBJ1-3	few	CATSREQFSGNTIYF	TGTGCCACCAGCAGAGAGCAGTTCTCTGGAAACACCATATATTTT
TRBV5-1	TRBD1	TRBJ1-1	NA	CASSLGGTGMNTEAFF	TGCGCCAGCAGCTTGGGAGGGACAGGCATGAACACTGAAGCTTTCTTT
TRBV7-9	NA	TRBJ1-5	NA	CASSLDGRGDQPQHF	TGTGCCAGCAGCTTAGATGGGAGGGGGGACCAGCCCCAGCATTTT
TRBV9	TRBD1	TRBJ1-4	NA	CASSAGEGQGQEKLFF	TGTGCCAGCAGCGCTGGAGAGGGACAGGGGCAAGAAAAACTGTTTTTT
TRBV6-4	TRBD2	TRBJ2-1	NA	CASSDSAGGPGDEQFF	TGTGCCAGCAGTGACTCTGCGGGGGGGCCGGGTGATGAGCAGTTCTTC
TRBV19	TRBD2	TRBJ2-7	NA	CASSIGASGVYEQYF	TGTGCCAGTAGTATAGGCGCTAGCGGGGTCTACGAGCAGTACTTC
TRBV29-1	NA	TRBJ2-7	NA	CPPVGRTGAYEQYF	TGCCCCCCGGTGGGGCGTACCGGTGCCTACGAGCAGTACTTC
TRBV5-1	TRBD1	TRBJ2-5	once	CASSLTGVRETQYF	TGCGCCAGCAGCTTAACAGGGGTTCGAGAGACCCAGTACTTC
TRBV7-9	TRBD1	TRBJ2-1	NA	CASSPHGTGVNEQFF	TGTGCCAGCAGCCCCCATGGGACAGGGGTCAATGAGCAGTTCTTC
TRBV7-3	TRBD1	TRBJ2-3	NA	CASSPGGYRTDTQYF	TGTGCCAGCAGCCCAGGGGGCTACCGCACAGATACGCAGTATTTT
TRBV11-2	NA	TRBJ2-2	few	CASSLGASSPGELFF	TGTGCCAGCAGCTTAGGGGCCAGTTCGCCCGGGGAGCTGTTTTTT
TRBV7-3	NA	TRBJ2-2	NA	CASSLLGRGNTGELFF	TGTGCCAGCAGCTTATTGGGCAGGGGGAACACCGGGGAGCTGTTTTTT
TRBV18	TRBD1	TRBJ2-7	NA	CASSPDRVSMGYEQYF	TGTGCCAGCTCACCGGACAGGGTGTCGATGGGCTACGAGCAGTACTTC
TRBV5-1	NA	TRBJ1-5	NA	CASSLIPGLGQPQHF	TGCGCCAGCAGCTTGATTCCGGGATTGGGCCAGCCCCAGCATTTT
TRBV4-3	NA	TRBJ2-1	NA	CASSRNLPGEQFF	TGCGCCAGCAGCCGAAACCTCCCGGGTGAGCAGTTCTTC
TRBV5-1	TRBD1	TRBJ2-5	NA	CASSPRTGAETQYF	TGCGCCAGCAGCCCCAGGACAGGGGCAGAGACCCAGTACTTC
TRBV9	TRBD2	TRBJ2-3	NA	CASSPQSGGTDTQYF	TGTGCCAGCAGCCCTCAGTCGGGGGGTACAGATACGCAGTATTTT
TRBV6-6	TRBD1	TRBJ1-6	few	CASSTLGQGSSPLHF	TGTGCCAGCAGTACCCTAGGACAGGGAAGCTCACCCCTCCACTTT
TRBV5-1	TRBD2	TRBJ2-2	NA	CASRFPTSGSSRDTGELFF	TGCGCCAGCAGATTCCCGACTAGCGGGAGTTCCAGGGACACCGGGGAGCTGTTTTTT
TRBV19	TRBD2	TRBJ2-1	once	CASSITSGIYNEQFF	TGTGCCAGTAGTATAACTAGCGGGATCTACAATGAGCAGTTCTTC